This T cell receptor beta chain was identified in a study of shared clonotypes between healthy human individuals. Naive CD8 isolation took CD45RO-negative cells positively selected for CCR7 and excluded terminally differentiated effector memory CD45RA+ cells. Repertoires were generated with immunoSEQ multiplex PCR, while TCRdb's copy carries only in-frame clones and drops some. The sample records about 2.1 million clones, approximately 94% being singletons. This TCR was sampled from a man in his late teens or twenties in good health. Some clones in this sample may be carry-over from other donors' samples. Sequenced sample: naive CD8+ T cells from PBMCs.

CDR3 coding DNA: TGTGCCAGCAGCTACAAGGGCTACTACCCCGGGGAGCTGTTTTTT. It yields the protein CASSYKGYYPGELFF. The rearrangement joins TRBV5-8 to TRBJ2-2, with D unresolved. V gave up 3 bases and J gave up 6 bases, with 15 bases separating them. This CDR3 is 15 amino acids long. From germline, CDR1 is SGHTS and CDR2 YDEGEE.